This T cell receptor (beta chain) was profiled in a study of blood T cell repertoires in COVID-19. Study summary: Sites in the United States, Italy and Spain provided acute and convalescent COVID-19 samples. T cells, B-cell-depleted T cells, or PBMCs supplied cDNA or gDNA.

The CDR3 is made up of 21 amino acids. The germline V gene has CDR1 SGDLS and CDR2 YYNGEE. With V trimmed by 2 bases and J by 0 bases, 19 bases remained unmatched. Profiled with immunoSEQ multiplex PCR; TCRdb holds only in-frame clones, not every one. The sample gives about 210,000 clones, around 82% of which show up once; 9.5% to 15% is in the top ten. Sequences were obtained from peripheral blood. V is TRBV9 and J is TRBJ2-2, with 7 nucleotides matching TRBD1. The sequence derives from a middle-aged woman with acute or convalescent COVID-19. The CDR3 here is CASSVSRFGTELHANTGELFF. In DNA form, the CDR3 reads TGTGCCAGCAGCGTTAGTAGATTCGGGACAGAACTACACGCGAACACCGGGGAGCTGTTTTTT. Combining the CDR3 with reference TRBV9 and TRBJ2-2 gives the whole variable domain DSGVTQTPKHLITATGQRVTLRCSPRSGDLSVYWYQQSLDQGLQFLIQYYNGEERAKGNILERFSAQQFPDLHSELNLSSLELGDSALYFCASSVSRFGTELHANTGELFFGEGSRLTVL.